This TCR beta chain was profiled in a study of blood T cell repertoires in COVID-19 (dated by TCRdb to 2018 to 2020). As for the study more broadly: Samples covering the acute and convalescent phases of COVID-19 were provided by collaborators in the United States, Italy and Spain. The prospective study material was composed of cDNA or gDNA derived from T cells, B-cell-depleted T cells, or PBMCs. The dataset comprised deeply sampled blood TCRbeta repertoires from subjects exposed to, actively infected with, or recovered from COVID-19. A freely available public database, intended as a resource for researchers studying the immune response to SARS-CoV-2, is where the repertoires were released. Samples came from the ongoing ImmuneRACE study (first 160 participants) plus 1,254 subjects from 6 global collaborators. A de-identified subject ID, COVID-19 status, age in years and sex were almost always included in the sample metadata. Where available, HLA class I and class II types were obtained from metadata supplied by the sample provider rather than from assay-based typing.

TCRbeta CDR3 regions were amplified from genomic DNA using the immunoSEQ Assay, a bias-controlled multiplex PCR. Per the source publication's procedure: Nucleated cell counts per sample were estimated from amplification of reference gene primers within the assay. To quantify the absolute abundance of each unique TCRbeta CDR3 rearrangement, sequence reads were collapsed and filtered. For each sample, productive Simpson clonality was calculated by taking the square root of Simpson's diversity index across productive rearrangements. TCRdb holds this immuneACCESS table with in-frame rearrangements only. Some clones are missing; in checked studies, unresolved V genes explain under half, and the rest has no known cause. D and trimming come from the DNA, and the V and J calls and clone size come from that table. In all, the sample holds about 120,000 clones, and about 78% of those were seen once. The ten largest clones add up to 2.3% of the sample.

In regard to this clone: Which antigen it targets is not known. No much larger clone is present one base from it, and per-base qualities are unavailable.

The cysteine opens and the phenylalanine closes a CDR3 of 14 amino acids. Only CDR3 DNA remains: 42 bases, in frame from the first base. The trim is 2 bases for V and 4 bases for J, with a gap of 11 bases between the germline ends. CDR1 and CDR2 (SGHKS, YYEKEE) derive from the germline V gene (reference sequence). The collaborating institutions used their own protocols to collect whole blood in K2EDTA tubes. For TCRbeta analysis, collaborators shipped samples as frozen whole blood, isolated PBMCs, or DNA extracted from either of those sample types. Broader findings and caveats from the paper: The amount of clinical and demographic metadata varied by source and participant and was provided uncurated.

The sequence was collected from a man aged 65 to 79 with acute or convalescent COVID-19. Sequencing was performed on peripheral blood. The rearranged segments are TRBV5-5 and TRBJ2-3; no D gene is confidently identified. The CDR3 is CASSFGPSADTQYF. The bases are TGTGCCAGCAGCTTTGGGCCAAGTGCAGATACGCAGTATTTT.